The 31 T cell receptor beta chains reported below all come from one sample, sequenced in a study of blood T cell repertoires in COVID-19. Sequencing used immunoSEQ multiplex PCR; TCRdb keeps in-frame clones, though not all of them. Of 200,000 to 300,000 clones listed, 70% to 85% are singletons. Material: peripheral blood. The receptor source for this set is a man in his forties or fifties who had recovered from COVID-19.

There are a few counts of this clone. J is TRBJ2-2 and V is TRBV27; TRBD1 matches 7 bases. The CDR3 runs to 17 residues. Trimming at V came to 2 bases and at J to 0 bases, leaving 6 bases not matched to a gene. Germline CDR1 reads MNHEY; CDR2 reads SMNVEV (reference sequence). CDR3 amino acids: CASSLGAGGANTGELFF. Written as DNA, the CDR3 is TGTGCCAGCAGTTTAGGAGCAGGGGGTGCGAACACCGGGGAGCTGTTTTTT.

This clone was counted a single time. The CDR3 DNA reads as TGTGCCAGTAGTACTTCCTTACAGGGAAGGGGTTATGAAAAACTGTTTTTT. Protein: CASSTSLQGRGYEKLFF. The rearrangement uses TRBV19 and TRBJ1-4; D is possibly TRBD1 (6 bases). Trimming removed 4 bases from V and 6 bases from J, with 21 bases in between. This CDR3 is built from 17 residues. The germline V gene has CDR1 LNHDA and CDR2 SQIVND (reference sequence).

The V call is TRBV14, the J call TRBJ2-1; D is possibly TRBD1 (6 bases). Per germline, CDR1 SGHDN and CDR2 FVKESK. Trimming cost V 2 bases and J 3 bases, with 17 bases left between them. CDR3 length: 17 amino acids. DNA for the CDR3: TGTGCCAGCAGCCAAATACCCGCTAGGGGGTACTACAATGAGCAGTTCTTC. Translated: CASSQIPARGYYNEQFF.

The DNA for the CDR3 is TGTGCCAGCAGTTTACGGGGCGGGATCTGGTTCTTC. Its protein is CASSLRGGIWFF. The rearrangement links TRBV27 to TRBJ2-1, with D perhaps matching TRBD2 (6 bases). There are 12 residues in the CDR3. CDR1 is MNHEY, CDR2 SMNVEV, per germline (reference sequence). V lost 2 bases and J 15 bases, leaving 14 bases between the germline ends.

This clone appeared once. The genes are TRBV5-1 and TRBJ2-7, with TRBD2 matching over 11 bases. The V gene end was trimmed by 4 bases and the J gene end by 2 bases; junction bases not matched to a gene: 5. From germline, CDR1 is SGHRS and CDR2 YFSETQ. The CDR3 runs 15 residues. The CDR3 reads CASSRYSGGAYEQYF. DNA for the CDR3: TGCGCCAGCAGCCGATATAGCGGGGGGGCCTACGAGCAGTACTTC.

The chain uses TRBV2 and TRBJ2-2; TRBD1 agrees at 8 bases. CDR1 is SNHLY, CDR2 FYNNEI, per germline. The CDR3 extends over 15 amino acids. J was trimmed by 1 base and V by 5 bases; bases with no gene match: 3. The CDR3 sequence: CASSSRGQNTGELFF. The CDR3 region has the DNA TGTGCCAGCAGTTCCAGGGGGCAGAACACCGGGGAGCTGTTTTTT. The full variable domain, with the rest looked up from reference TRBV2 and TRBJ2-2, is EPEVTQTPSHQVTQMGQEVILRCVPISNHLYFYWYRQILGQKVEFLVSFYNNEISEKSEIFDDQFSVERPDGSNFTLKIRSTKLEDSAMYFCASSSRGQNTGELFFGEGSRLTVL.

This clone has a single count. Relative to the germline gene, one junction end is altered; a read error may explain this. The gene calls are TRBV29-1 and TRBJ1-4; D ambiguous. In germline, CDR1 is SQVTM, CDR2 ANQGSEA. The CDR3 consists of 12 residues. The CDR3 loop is CSALAVNQKLFF. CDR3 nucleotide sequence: TGCAGCGCCCTTGCGGTTAATCAAAAACTGTTTTTT.

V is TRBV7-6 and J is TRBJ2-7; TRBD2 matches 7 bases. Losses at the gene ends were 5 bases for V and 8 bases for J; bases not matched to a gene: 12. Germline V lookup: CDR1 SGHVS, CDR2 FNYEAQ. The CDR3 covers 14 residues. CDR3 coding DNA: TGTGCCAGCAGCCAGACTAGCACCGCCGGCCAGCAGTACTTC. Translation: CASSQTSTAGQQYF.

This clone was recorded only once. CDR3 DNA sequence: TGTGCCAGCAGGATCCTAGGGAGAGAAACAGATACGCAGTATTTT. As protein: CASRILGRETDTQYF. The chain couples TRBV28 to TRBJ2-3, with D possibly matching TRBD2 (5 bases). CDR3 length equals 15 residues. The germline V and J ends were trimmed by 6 bases and 3 bases, with 16 bases remaining between them. Germline V lookup: CDR1 MDHEN, CDR2 SYDVKM.

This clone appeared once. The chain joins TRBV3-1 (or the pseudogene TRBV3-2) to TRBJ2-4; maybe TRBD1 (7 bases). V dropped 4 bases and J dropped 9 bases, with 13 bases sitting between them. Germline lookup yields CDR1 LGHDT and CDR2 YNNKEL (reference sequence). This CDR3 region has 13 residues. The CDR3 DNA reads TGTGCCAGCAGCCGGAGGGGGCCGGGCATTCAGTACTTC. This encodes CASSRRGPGIQYF.

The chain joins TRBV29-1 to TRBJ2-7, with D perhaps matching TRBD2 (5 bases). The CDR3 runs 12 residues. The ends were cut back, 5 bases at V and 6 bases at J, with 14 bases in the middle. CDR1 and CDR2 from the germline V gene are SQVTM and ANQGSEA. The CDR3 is CSVRAGGSEQYF. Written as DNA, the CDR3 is TGCAGCGTTCGGGCAGGAGGTTCCGAGCAGTACTTC.

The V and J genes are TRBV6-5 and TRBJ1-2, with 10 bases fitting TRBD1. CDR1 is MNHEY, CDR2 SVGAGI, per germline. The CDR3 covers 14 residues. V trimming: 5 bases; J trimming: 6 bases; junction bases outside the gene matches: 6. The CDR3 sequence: CASSRAGTGDGYTF. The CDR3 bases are TGTGCCAGCAGTCGGGCGGGGACAGGGGATGGCTACACCTTC.

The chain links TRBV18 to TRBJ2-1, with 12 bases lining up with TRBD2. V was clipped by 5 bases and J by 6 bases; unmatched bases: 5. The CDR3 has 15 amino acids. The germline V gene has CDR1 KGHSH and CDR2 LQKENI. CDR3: CASSSTSGSLNEQFF. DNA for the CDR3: TGTGCCAGCTCATCGACTAGCGGGAGTCTCAATGAGCAGTTCTTC.

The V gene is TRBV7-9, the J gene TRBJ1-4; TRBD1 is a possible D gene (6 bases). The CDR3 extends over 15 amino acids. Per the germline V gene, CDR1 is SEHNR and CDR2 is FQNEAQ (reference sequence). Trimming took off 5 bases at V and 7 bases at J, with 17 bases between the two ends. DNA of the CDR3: TGTGCCAGCAGCACACAGGGATCTCGAGCTGAAAAACTGTTTTTT. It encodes CASSTQGSRAEKLFF.

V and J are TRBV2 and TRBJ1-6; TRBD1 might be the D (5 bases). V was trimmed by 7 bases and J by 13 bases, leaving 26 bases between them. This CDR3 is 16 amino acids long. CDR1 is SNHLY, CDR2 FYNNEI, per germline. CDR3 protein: CASNAGVAGLETPLHF. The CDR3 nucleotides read TGTGCCAGCAATGCGGGGGTAGCGGGACTGGAGACCCCCCTCCACTTT.

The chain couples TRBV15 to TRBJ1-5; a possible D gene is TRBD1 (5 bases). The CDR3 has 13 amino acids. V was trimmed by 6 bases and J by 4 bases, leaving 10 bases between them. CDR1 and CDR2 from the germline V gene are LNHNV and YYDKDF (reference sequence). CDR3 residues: CATRGLPNQPQHF. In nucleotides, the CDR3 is TGTGCCACCAGGGGACTTCCAAATCAGCCCCAGCATTTT.

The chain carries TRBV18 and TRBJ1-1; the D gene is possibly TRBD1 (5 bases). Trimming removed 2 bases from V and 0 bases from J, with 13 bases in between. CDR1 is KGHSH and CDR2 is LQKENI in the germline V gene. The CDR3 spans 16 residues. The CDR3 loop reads CASSPRQIEMNTEAFF. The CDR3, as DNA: TGTGCCAGCTCACCAAGACAGATAGAAATGAACACTGAAGCTTTCTTT.

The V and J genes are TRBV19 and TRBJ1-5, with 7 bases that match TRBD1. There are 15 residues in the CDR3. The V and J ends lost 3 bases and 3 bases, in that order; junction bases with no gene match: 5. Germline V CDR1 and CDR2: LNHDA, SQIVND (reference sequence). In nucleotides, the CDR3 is TGTGCCAGTAGTATTGGACAGGTCAACAATCAGCCCCAGCATTTT. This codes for CASSIGQVNNQPQHF.

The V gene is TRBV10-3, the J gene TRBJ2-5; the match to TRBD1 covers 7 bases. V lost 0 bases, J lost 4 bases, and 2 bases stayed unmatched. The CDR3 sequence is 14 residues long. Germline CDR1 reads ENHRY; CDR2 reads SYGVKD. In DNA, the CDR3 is TGTGCCATCAGTGAGTCGGGGGACAGAGAGACCCAGTACTTC. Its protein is CAISESGDRETQYF.

The chain's CDR3 is CASWDRVGTEAFF. The DNA of the CDR3 is TGTGCCAGCTGGGACAGGGTGGGAACTGAAGCTTTCTTT. The chain combines TRBV19 with TRBJ1-1, with 9 bases matching TRBD1. V shed 9 bases, J shed 5 bases, and the junction held 7 bases outside the gene matches. The germline CDR1 and CDR2 sequences are LNHDA and SQIVND (reference sequence). The CDR3 runs 13 residues.

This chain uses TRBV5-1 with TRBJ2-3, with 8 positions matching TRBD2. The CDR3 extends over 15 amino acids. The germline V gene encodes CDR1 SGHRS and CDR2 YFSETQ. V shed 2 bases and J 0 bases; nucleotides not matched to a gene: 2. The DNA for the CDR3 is TGCGCCAGCAGCTTACTAGCGGAAAGCACAGATACGCAGTATTTT. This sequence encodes CASSLLAESTDTQYF.

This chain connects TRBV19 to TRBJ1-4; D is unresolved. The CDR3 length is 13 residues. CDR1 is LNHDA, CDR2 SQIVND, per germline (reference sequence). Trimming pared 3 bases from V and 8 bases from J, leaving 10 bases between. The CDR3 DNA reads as TGTGCCAGTAGTATTGGGTACGGGGAAAAACTGTTTTTT. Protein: CASSIGYGEKLFF.

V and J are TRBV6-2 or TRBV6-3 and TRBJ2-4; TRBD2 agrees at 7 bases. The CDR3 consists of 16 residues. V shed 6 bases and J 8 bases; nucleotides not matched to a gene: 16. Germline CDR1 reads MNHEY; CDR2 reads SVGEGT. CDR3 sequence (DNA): TGTGCCAGCAGCTCCATAAGGGCGGGAGCTCGGGACATTCAGTACTTC. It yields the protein CASSSIRAGARDIQYF.

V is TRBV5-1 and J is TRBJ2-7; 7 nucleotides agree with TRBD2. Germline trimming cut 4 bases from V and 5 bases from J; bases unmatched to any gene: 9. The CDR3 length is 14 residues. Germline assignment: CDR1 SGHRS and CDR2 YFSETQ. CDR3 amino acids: CASSELFGRDEQYF. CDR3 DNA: TGCGCCAGCAGCGAACTCTTTGGGAGGGACGAGCAGTACTTC.

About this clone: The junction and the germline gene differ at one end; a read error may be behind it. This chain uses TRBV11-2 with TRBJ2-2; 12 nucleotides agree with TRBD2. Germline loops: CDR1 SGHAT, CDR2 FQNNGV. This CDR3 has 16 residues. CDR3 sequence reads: CASSLRTSGDTGELFF. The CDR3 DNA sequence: TGTGCCAGCAGTTTGCGGACTAGCGGGGACACCGGAGAGCTGTTTTTT.

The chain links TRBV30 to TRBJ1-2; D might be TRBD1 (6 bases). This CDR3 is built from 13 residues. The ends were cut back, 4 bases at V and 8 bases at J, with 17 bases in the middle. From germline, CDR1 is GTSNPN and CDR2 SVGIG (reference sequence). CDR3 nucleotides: TGTGCCTGGACCCCTCTGACCCAGGGGGGCTACACCTTC. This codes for CAWTPLTQGGYTF. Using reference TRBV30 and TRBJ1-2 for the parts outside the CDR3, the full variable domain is SQTIHQWPATLVQPVGSPLSLECTVEGTSNPNLYWYRQAAGRGLQLLFYSVGIGQISSEVPQNLSASRPQDRQFILSSKKLLLSDSGFYLCAWTPLTQGGYTFGSGTRLTVV.

For the CDR3, the DNA is TGTGCCAGCAGCGGAGTGGCGGGGGGTGGGACTGAAGCTTTCTTT. This codes for CASSGVAGGGTEAFF. The chain carries TRBV14 and TRBJ1-1; D is possibly TRBD1 (5 bases). The CDR3 has 15 residues. CDR1 is SGHDN, CDR2 FVKESK, per germline. V gave up 5 bases and J gave up 5 bases, with 18 bases separating them.

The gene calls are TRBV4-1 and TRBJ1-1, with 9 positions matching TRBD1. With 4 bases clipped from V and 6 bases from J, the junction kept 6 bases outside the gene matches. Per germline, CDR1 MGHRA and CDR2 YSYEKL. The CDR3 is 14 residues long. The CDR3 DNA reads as TGCGCCAGCAGCCTCGTCACAGGGGGCTCTGAAGCTTTCTTT. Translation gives CASSLVTGGSEAFF.

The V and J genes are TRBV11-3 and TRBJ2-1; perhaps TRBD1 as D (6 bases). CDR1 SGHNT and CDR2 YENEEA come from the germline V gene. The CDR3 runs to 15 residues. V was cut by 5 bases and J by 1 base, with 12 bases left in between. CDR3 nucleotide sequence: TGTGCCAGCAGCCCGCGAGGGGGTTCCTACAATGAGCAGTTCTTC. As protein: CASSPRGGSYNEQFF. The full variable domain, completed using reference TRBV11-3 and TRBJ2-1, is EAGVVQSPRYKIIEKKQPVAFWCNPISGHNTLYWYLQNLGQGPELLIRYENEEAVDDSQLPKDRFSAERLKGVDSTLKIQPAELGDSAVYLCASSPRGGSYNEQFFGPGTRLTVL.

The CDR3 region has the DNA TGTGCCAGCAGCCCCGGGACAGGGGGAAACACCATATATTTT. Its protein product is CASSPGTGGNTIYF. The rearrangement links TRBV7-9 to TRBJ1-3, with 9 bases that match TRBD1. The CDR3 totals 14 residues. Unmatched junction bases numbered 3, after V lost 5 bases and J lost 4 bases. Germline-derived CDR1 and CDR2 are SEHNR and FQNEAQ (reference sequence).

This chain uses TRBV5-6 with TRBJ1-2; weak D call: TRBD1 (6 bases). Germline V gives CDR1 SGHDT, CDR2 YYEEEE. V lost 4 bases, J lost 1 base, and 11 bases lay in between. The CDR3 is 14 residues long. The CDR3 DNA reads TGTGCCAGCAGCGCTCCAGGGGTTAACTATGGCTACACCTTC. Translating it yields CASSAPGVNYGYTF.